These 9 T cell receptor beta chains share one sample of origin, sequenced in a study of T cell repertoires in cytomegalovirus infection. TCRdb re-derived calls from the reads in MiXCR, one entry per CDR3 protein. The table lists under 300,000 distinct CDR3 sequences, approximately 15% of them singletons. Input material: CD8+ T cells from PBMCs. These receptors all come from a human donor in good health (CMV status not recorded). Some clones in this sample may be carry-over from other donors' samples.

In its sample, this clonotype was seen a few times. This chain uses TRBV28 with TRBJ1-1, with 7 nucleotides matching TRBD1. The CDR3 extends over 13 amino acids. CDR1 and CDR2 from the germline V gene are MDHEN and SYDVKM. V shed 8 bases and J 4 bases; nucleotides not matched to a gene: 7. Here the CDR3 reads CASFAEGATEAFF. In DNA form, the CDR3 reads TGTGCCAGCTTTGCCGAGGGGGCCACTGAAGCTTTCTTT.

Worth noting for this clonotype: The junction does not match germline at one end; this may be a read error. The J gene is TRBJ1-2, the V gene TRBV2; no definite D call. CDR1 SNHLY and CDR2 FYNNEI come from the germline V gene. The CDR3 contains 15 residues. Written as DNA, the CDR3 is TGTGTCAGCAGTGGGCCTTCGGCAGCAAACTATGGCTACACCTTC. It encodes CVSSGPSAANYGYTF.

The chain employs TRBV11-2 and TRBJ2-5, with 8 bases that match TRBD2. CDR1 is SGHAT and CDR2 is FQNNGV in the germline V gene. CDR3 length: 16 residues. J lost 4 bases, V lost 1 base, and 8 bases had no gene match. CDR3 amino acids: CASSLVSGAFVETQYF. CDR3 nucleotide sequence: TGTGCCAGCAGCTTAGTTAGCGGGGCTTTCGTAGAGACCCAGTACTTC.

This chain uses TRBV20-1 with TRBJ2-3; TRBD1 might be the D (5 bases). Germline V gene lookup returns CDR1 DFQATT and CDR2 SNEGSKA (reference sequence). The CDR3 has 12 residues. The ends were cut back, 4 bases at V and 3 bases at J, with 8 bases in the middle. CDR3 region: CSAKKGTDTQYF. The CDR3 region has the DNA TGCAGTGCTAAAAAGGGGACAGATACGCAGTATTTT.

The V call is TRBV27, the J call TRBJ1-4; the D gene is possibly TRBD1 (5 bases). Germline-derived CDR1 and CDR2 are MNHEY and SMNVEV (reference sequence). This CDR3 comprises 12 residues. Between the trimmed V and J ends, which lost 4 bases and 12 bases, there was a span of 12 bases. The CDR3 spells CASSSSGGQLFF. CDR3 coding DNA: TGTGCCAGCAGTTCGTCGGGGGGACAACTGTTTTTT. Full variable domain (remainder filled in from reference TRBV27 and TRBJ1-4): EAQVTQNPRYLITVTGKKLTVTCSQNMNHEYMSWYRQDPGLGLRQIYYSMNVEVTDKGDVPEGYKVSRKEKRNFPLILESPSPNQTSLYFCASSSSGGQLFFGSGTQLSVL.

This clonotype was found many times. V usage is TRBV7-2 and J usage is TRBJ2-7; the D is unclear. V shed 1 base and J shed 7 bases, with 17 bases lying between them. Germline-derived CDR1 and CDR2 are SGHTA and FQGNSA. CDR3 length: 15 residues. The DNA for the CDR3 is TGTGCCAGCAGCTTAGTGGCAGGCAGCCCCGGGGAGCAGTACTTC. It specifies CASSLVAGSPGEQYF.

The CDR3 protein is CASSFSPMTGVNTEAFF. The CDR3 DNA is TGTGCCAGCAGTTTTTCCCCTATGACAGGAGTGAACACTGAAGCTTTCTTT. V gene TRBV28 combines with J gene TRBJ1-1, with D possibly TRBD1 on 6 matching bases. The germline gives CDR1 MDHEN, CDR2 SYDVKM. The CDR3 sequence is 17 residues long. The V and J ends lost 3 bases and 0 bases respectively, with 17 bases between them.

This chain links TRBV7-9 with TRBJ2-2, with D maybe TRBD1 (5 bases). CDR1 is SEHNR, CDR2 FQNEAQ, per germline (reference sequence). The V end lost 5 bases, the J end lost 0 bases, and 10 bases lay between the germline ends. The CDR3 length is 15 residues. The CDR3 bases are TGTGCCAGCAGCCCCCGGACAACGAACACCGGGGAGCTGTTTTTT. This gives the protein CASSPRTTNTGELFF.

This clonotype was seen a handful of times. Here the CDR3 reads CSVTSGAEDTQYF. The CDR3 coding sequence is TGCAGCGTAACGAGCGGGGCGGAGGATACGCAGTATTTT. The chain couples TRBV29-1 to TRBJ2-3, with 7 nucleotides matching TRBD2. The CDR3 sequence is 13 residues long. Germline values: CDR1 SQVTM, CDR2 ANQGSEA. Trimming removed 6 bases from V and 6 bases from J; junction bases left unmatched: 9.